The next 21 T cell receptor beta chains were all read from a single sample in a study of identifying expanded T cells in peripheral blood. Sequenced by immunoSEQ multiplex PCR; TCRdb stores in-frame clones only, minus some. The sample comprises about 82,000 clones, 70% to 90% of which are singletons, and roughly 7% rests with the top ten. Sequencing was performed on blood. The receptors here all came from a person between 18 and 75 years old in good health.

V and J are TRBV18 and TRBJ1-1, with a tentative D call TRBD1 (5 bases). This CDR3 is built from 13 residues. Trimming pared 6 bases from V and 6 bases from J, leaving 14 bases between. The V gene's germline CDR1 is KGHSH and CDR2 LQKENI. CDR3 in amino acids: CASSQTRDSEAFF. The DNA of the CDR3 is TGTGCCAGCTCCCAGACAAGGGACTCTGAAGCTTTCTTT.

The chain combines TRBV2 with TRBJ2-1; possible D gene TRBD2, 5 bases. Trimming removed 3 bases from V and 9 bases from J, with 12 bases in between. The CDR3 length is 13 residues. CDR1 and CDR2 from the germline V gene are SNHLY and FYNNEI. This CDR3 reads CASSDTWEREQFF. The CDR3 region has the DNA TGTGCCAGCAGTGATACGTGGGAGCGTGAGCAGTTCTTC.

In this sample, this clone turned up once. The gene calls are TRBV6-1 and TRBJ1-2, with D possibly being TRBD1 (5 bases). CDR3 length: 13 amino acids. Germline assignment: CDR1 MNHNS and CDR2 SASEGT. The V gene lost 7 bases and the J gene lost 1 base, with 10 bases spanning the gap. In DNA, the CDR3 is TGTGCCAGCACTCCGACAGTTAACTATGGCTACACCTTC. Protein product: CASTPTVNYGYTF.

The chain joins TRBV30 to TRBJ1-2; D is ambiguous. The CDR3 extends over 13 amino acids. The germline V gene has CDR1 GTSNPN and CDR2 SVGIG (reference sequence). V was shortened by 0 bases and J by 2 bases, with 7 bases between the two germline ends. CDR3 DNA: TGTGCCTGGAGTGTAGACAAGAACTATGGCTACACCTTC. As protein: CAWSVDKNYGYTF.

This clone was recorded many times. The chain carries TRBV10-3 and TRBJ1-1; D is uncertain. The CDR3 is made up of 14 amino acids. CDR1 is ENHRY and CDR2 is SYGVKD in the germline V gene. The ends were cut back, 4 bases at V and 1 base at J, with 10 bases in the middle. CDR3 sequence reads: CAISGVWQNTEAFF. The CDR3 coding sequence is TGTGCCATCAGTGGAGTGTGGCAGAACACTGAAGCTTTCTTT.

This clone was seen a single time. This chain connects TRBV18 to TRBJ2-7; no definite D call. Germline V lookup: CDR1 KGHSH, CDR2 LQKENI. CDR3 length equals 17 residues. V lost 2 bases, J lost 6 bases, and 23 bases lay in between. The CDR3 loop is CASSPGIAGQAVPEQYF. CDR3 DNA: TGTGCCAGCTCACCAGGAATCGCCGGGCAGGCGGTACCCGAGCAGTACTTC.

The V call is TRBV25-1, the J call TRBJ1-1, with D unresolved. From germline, CDR1 is MGHDK and CDR2 SYGVNS. The ends were cut back, 4 bases at V and 1 base at J, with 10 bases in the middle. The CDR3 extends over 14 amino acids. The CDR3 reads CASSALDGNTEAFF. The CDR3 DNA sequence: TGTGCCAGCAGTGCATTAGATGGGAACACTGAAGCTTTCTTT.

The chain employs TRBV4-1 and TRBJ2-5; TRBD2 is a possible D gene (7 bases). Trimming took 2 bases from V and 7 from J, leaving 11 bases between them. This CDR3 is 13 amino acids long. The V gene's germline CDR1 is MGHRA and CDR2 YSYEKL. The CDR3 here is CASSQMGGGTQYF. For the CDR3, the DNA is TGCGCCAGCAGCCAAATGGGAGGGGGGACCCAGTACTTC.

The genes are TRBV15 and TRBJ1-2; perhaps TRBD1 as D (5 bases). Trimming shortened V by 0 bases and J by 3 bases, and 23 bases separated the two germline ends. Looked up from germline, CDR1 is LNHNV and CDR2 is YYDKDF (reference sequence). The CDR3 has 19 amino acids. The CDR3 loop is CATSRDSGPGPSRDYGYTF. The CDR3 DNA is TGTGCCACCAGCAGAGATTCAGGGCCGGGTCCCAGTCGCGACTATGGCTACACCTTC.

The chain couples TRBV6-4 to TRBJ2-5, with D maybe TRBD1 (5 bases). The germline gives CDR1 MRHNA, CDR2 SNTAGT. V was cut by 6 bases and J by 4 bases, with 12 bases left in between. The CDR3 is 13 amino acids. In DNA, the CDR3 is TGTGCCAGCAGCATAGGGCAGGGAGAGACCCAGTACTTC. Translation: CASSIGQGETQYF.

The rearrangement uses TRBV11-2 and TRBJ1-2, with D tentatively TRBD1 (6 bases). V shed 3 bases and J shed 4 bases, with 9 bases lying between them. Germline CDR1 is SGHAT and CDR2 is FQNNGV. The CDR3 runs 13 residues. The DNA of the CDR3 is TGTGCCAGCAGCTTGGACAGCATCTATGGCTACACCTTC. The encoded protein is CASSLDSIYGYTF.

The genes are TRBV5-4 and TRBJ2-1; D tentatively reads TRBD1 or TRBD2 (7 bases each). Germline values: CDR1 SGHNT, CDR2 YYREEE (reference sequence). The CDR3 is made up of 15 amino acids. V was cut by 10 bases and J by 4 bases, with 21 bases left in between. The chain's CDR3 is CACKAGGERYNEQFF. The CDR3 nucleotides are TGTGCCTGTAAAGCAGGGGGGGAGCGGTACAATGAGCAGTTCTTC.

V usage is TRBV4-1 and J usage is TRBJ1-4; no clear D. The V gene lost 1 base and the J gene lost 12 bases, with 15 bases spanning the gap. Germline CDR1 MGHRA, CDR2 YSYEKL. CDR3 length equals 14 residues. CDR3 bases: TGCGCCAGCAGCCAAGGGGCATTCCAGGTGGAACTGTTTTTT. Residues: CASSQGAFQVELFF.

The rearrangement uses TRBV4-1 and TRBJ2-1; 7 bases agree with TRBD2. V gave up 4 bases and J gave up 6 bases; unmatched junction bases: 9. In germline, CDR1 is MGHRA, CDR2 YSYEKL. The CDR3 is 15 amino acids. In DNA, the CDR3 is TGCGCCAGCAGCCTACGGACTAGTACGTCCAATGAGCAGTTCTTC. It is translated as CASSLRTSTSNEQFF.

The chain recombines TRBV30 with TRBJ1-1; D may be TRBD1 (5 bases). The CDR3 consists of 12 residues. V lost 1 base and J 3 bases, leaving 6 bases between the germline ends. The germline CDR1 and CDR2 sequences are GTSNPN and SVGIG (reference sequence). The DNA for the CDR3 is TGTGCCTGGAGTGAGGGGTACACTGAAGCTTTCTTT. Translating it yields CAWSEGYTEAFF.

CDR3 sequence (DNA): TGTGCCATCAGTGTAGCGGGGGTGGCAGATACGCAGTATTTT. Protein product: CAISVAGVADTQYF. The rearrangement joins TRBV10-3 to TRBJ2-3; 9 bases are shared with TRBD2. The germline CDR1 and CDR2 sequences are ENHRY and SYGVKD. The V segment lost 4 bases and the J segment 4 bases; nucleotides outside the gene matches: 3. The CDR3 runs to 14 residues.

This clone has just a few counts. The rearrangement links TRBV19 to TRBJ1-5; D possibly corresponds to TRBD1 (5 bases). Germline CDR1 reads LNHDA; CDR2 reads SQIVND (reference sequence). CDR3 length: 15 residues. Trimming shortened V by 3 bases and J by 7 bases, and 16 bases separated the two germline ends. The CDR3 loop reads CASSIFLGTSQPQHF. As DNA, the CDR3 is TGTGCCAGTAGTATTTTTCTAGGGACGAGCCAGCCCCAGCATTTT.

The gene calls are TRBV11-2 and TRBJ2-4; tentative D call: TRBD2 (6 bases). The V end lost 4 bases, the J end lost 6 bases, and 13 bases lay between the germline ends. Germline V lookup: CDR1 SGHAT, CDR2 FQNNGV. The CDR3 length is 14 residues. The CDR3 nucleotides are TGTGCCAGCAGCTCAAGACTAGGTCCAAACATTCAGTACTTC. It is translated as CASSSRLGPNIQYF.

The chain has TRBV18 and TRBJ1-5, with TRBD1 matching 10 bases. Germline CDR1 and CDR2: KGHSH and LQKENI. The CDR3 has 16 amino acids. The J segment lost 6 bases and the V segment lost 0 bases, leaving 5 bases of the junction unmatched. The chain's CDR3 is CASSPPGQGGTQPQHF. In nucleotides, the CDR3 is TGTGCCAGCTCACCACCAGGACAGGGGGGGACTCAGCCCCAGCATTTT.

In its sample, this clone was seen once. The chain has TRBV6-6 and TRBJ1-3, with TRBD1 identical over 8 bases. V dropped 6 bases and J dropped 4; count of bases not matched to a gene: 11. This CDR3 has 16 residues. CDR1 is MNHNY and CDR2 is SVGAGI in the germline V gene (reference sequence). CDR3 nucleotides: TGTGCCAGCAGCCTCCGTGACGGGACAGGCGGAAACACCATATATTTT. Its translation: CASSLRDGTGGNTIYF.

This chain connects TRBV7-9 to TRBJ2-2, with D possibly TRBD1 on 5 matching bases. This CDR3 spans 17 amino acids. The germline V and J ends were trimmed by 1 base and 1 base, with 13 bases remaining between them. Germline CDR1 and CDR2: SEHNR and FQNEAQ (reference sequence). DNA of the CDR3: TGTGCCAGCAGCTTAGGGATACACAGGCGGAACACCGGGGAGCTGTTTTTT. This gives the protein CASSLGIHRRNTGELFF. Full variable domain (rest looked up from reference TRBV7-9 and TRBJ2-2): DTGVSQNPRHKITKRGQNVTFRCDPISEHNRLYWYRQTLGQGPEFLTYFQNEAQLEKSRLLSDRFSAERPKGSFSTLEIQRTEQGDSAMYLCASSLGIHRRNTGELFFGEGSRLTVL.